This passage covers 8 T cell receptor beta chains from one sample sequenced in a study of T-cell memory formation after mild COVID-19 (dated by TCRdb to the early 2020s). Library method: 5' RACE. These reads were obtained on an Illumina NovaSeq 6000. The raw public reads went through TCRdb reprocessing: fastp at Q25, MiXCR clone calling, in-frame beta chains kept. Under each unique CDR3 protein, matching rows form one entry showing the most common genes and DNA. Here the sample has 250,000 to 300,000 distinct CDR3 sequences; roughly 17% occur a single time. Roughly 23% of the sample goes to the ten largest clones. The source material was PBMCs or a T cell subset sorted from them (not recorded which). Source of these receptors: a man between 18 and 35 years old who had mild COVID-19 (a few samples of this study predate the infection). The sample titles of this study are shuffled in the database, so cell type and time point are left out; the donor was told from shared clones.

The CDR3 protein is CASSPGTGLATEAFF. The CDR3 DNA reads TGCGCCAGCAGCCCGGGGACAGGACTCGCCACTGAAGCTTTCTTT. The chain employs TRBV5-1 and TRBJ1-1; 8 nucleotides match TRBD1. Germline V gene lookup returns CDR1 SGHRS and CDR2 YFSETQ. This CDR3 has 15 amino acids. The ends lost 4 bases at V and 4 bases at J; junction bases unmatched: 9.

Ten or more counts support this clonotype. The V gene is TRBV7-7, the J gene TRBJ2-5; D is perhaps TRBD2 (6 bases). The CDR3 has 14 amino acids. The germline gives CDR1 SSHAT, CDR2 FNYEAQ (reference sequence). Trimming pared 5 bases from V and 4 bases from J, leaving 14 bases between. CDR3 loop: CASSPTSTGETQYF. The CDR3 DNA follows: TGTGCCAGCAGCCCTACTAGCACTGGAGAGACCCAGTACTTC.

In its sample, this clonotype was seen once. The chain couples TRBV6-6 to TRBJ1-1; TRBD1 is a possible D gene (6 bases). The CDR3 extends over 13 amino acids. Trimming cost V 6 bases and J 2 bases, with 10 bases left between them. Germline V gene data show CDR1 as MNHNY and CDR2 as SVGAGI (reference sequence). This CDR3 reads CASRAGDNTEAFF. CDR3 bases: TGTGCCAGCAGGGCAGGGGACAACACTGAAGCTTTCTTT.

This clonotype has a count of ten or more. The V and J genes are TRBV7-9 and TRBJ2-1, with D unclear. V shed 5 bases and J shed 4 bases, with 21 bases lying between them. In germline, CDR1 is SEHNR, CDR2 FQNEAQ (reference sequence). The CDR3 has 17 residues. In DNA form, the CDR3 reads TGTGCCAGCAGCCACATAGGCGCTTCCTATGTTTACAATGAGCAGTTCTTC. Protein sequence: CASSHIGASYVYNEQFF.

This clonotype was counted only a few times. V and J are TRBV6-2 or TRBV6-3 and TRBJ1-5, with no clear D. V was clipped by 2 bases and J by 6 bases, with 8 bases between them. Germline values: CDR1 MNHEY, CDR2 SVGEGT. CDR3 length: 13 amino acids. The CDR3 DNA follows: TGTGCCAGCAGTTACGTGGTGGGTCAGCCCCAGCATTTT. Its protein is CASSYVVGQPQHF.

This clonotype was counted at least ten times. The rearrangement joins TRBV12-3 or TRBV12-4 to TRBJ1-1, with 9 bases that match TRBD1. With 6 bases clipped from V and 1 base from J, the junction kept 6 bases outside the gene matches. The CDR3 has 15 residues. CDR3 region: CASSRGQGGNTEAFF. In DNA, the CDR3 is TGTGCCAGCAGCCGGGGACAGGGAGGGAACACTGAAGCTTTCTTT.

The CDR3 spells CASSAYHWDEQFF. The CDR3 DNA sequence: TGTGCCAGCAGCGCCTACCATTGGGATGAGCAGTTCTTC. This chain connects TRBV5-4 to TRBJ2-1; D unclear. Germline loops: CDR1 SGHNT, CDR2 YYREEE (reference sequence). The V and J ends lost 4 bases and 8 bases respectively, with 13 bases between them. CDR3 length equals 13 residues.

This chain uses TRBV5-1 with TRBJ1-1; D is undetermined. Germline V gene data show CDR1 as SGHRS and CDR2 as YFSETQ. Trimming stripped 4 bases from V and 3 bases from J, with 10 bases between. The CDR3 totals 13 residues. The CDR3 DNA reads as TGCGCCAGCAGCCGAGGAAGGGACACTGAAGCTTTCTTT. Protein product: CASSRGRDTEAFF.